The 32 T cell receptor beta chains in this list originate from one sample, sequenced in a study of low-dose radiotherapy and immunotherapy resistance in tumors. Time point indicated: after trial treatment. Treatment specified: LDRT plus nivolumab, ipilimumab, low-dose cyclophosphamide and aspirin (RACIN trial). It was with a constant-region primer and a V-primer adapter that TCRs were amplified over around 18 PCR cycles. MiXCR was run by TCRdb on the reads, yielding one entry per CDR3 protein. The repertoire includes around 57,000 distinct CDR3 sequences, around 35% of them detected once, and approximately 8.4% sits in the top ten. The sequenced sample was PBMCs, obtained after low-dose radiotherapy plus immunotherapy. The source of these receptors is a male donor with rectosigmoid adenocarcinoma.

This clonotype was detected many times. The V call is TRBV20-1, the J call TRBJ2-1; possibly TRBD1 for D (7 bases). Between the trimmed V and J ends, which lost 0 bases and 11 bases, there was a span of 17 bases. CDR1 and CDR2 from the germline V gene are DFQATT and SNEGSKA (reference sequence). The CDR3 extends over 14 amino acids. This CDR3 is CSAREGGDRAQQFF. CDR3 DNA: TGCAGTGCTAGAGAGGGGGGTGACAGGGCTCAGCAGTTCTTC.

Notes on this clonotype: A far larger clone is only one base removed, so a read error is likely. The V gene is TRBV28, the J gene TRBJ2-1; TRBD1 agrees at 8 bases. The CDR3 contains 14 residues. Germline CDR1 is MDHEN and CDR2 is SYDVKM. Trimming removed 6 bases from V and 10 bases from J; junction bases left unmatched: 11. The CDR3 DNA reads TGTGCCAGCAGATCGACAGGGGCCGGCTACGAGCAGTTCTTC. Translating gives CASRSTGAGYEQFF.

This clonotype has ten or more counts. V is TRBV4-1 and J is TRBJ2-7, with 9 bases aligning to TRBD1. The V gene end was trimmed by 3 bases and the J gene end by 4 bases; junction bases not matched to a gene: 7. The CDR3 loop spans 15 amino acids. Germline V gene data show CDR1 as MGHRA and CDR2 as YSYEKL. The CDR3 spells CASSHGQGPGYEQYF. CDR3 DNA: TGCGCCAGCAGCCATGGACAGGGGCCGGGTTACGAGCAGTACTTC.

This clonotype was seen at least ten times. CDR3 amino acids: CASSNSGNEQYF. The CDR3 DNA follows: TGTGCCAGCAGCAATAGCGGGAACGAGCAGTACTTC. The chain links TRBV3-1 to TRBJ2-7, with 8 positions matching TRBD2. CDR1 and CDR2 from the germline V gene are LGHDT and YNNKEL (reference sequence). The junction had 2 bases not matched to a gene; V was cut back by 5 bases and J by 5 bases. This CDR3 is 12 amino acids long.

This clonotype was detected many times. The rearrangement joins TRBV20-1 to TRBJ2-3, with 11 nucleotides matching TRBD2. This CDR3 has 16 amino acids. V shed 0 bases and J 2 bases; nucleotides not matched to a gene: 4. CDR1 and CDR2 from the germline V gene are DFQATT and SNEGSKA (reference sequence). CDR3 amino acids: CSARDLAGGTTDTQYF. CDR3 nucleotides: TGCAGTGCTAGAGACCTAGCGGGGGGAACCACAGATACGCAGTATTTT.

There are many counts of this clonotype. V is TRBV6-4 and J is TRBJ2-3; 10 bases align to TRBD2. The CDR3 contains 13 residues. The germline CDR1 and CDR2 sequences are MRHNA and SNTAGT. V dropped 8 bases and J dropped 3; count of bases not matched to a gene: 2. CDR3 sequence reads: CASGAGGTDTQYF. Written as DNA, the CDR3 is TGTGCCAGCGGAGCGGGAGGGACAGATACGCAGTATTTT.

The gene calls are TRBV10-3 and TRBJ2-1; TRBD1 is a possible D gene (6 bases). V lost 5 bases, J lost 7 bases, and 6 bases lay in between. Germline V lookup: CDR1 ENHRY, CDR2 SYGVKD. The CDR3 length is 11 residues. The CDR3, as DNA: TGTGCCATCAGTCAGGGGAATGAGCAGTTCTTC. Translating it yields CAISQGNEQFF.

This clonotype was counted only a few times. The CDR3 DNA sequence: TGTGCCAGCAGCAAGAATCTGACGGATAGCAATCAGCCCCAGCATTTT. Protein sequence: CASSKNLTDSNQPQHF. The rearrangement uses TRBV21-1 and TRBJ1-5. TRBV21-1 is flagged as a pseudogene. The CDR3 runs 16 residues.

This clonotype has at least ten counts. The J gene is TRBJ1-1, the V gene TRBV6-2 or TRBV6-3, with D uncertain. CDR3 length: 15 residues. CDR1 is MNHEY, CDR2 SVGEGT, per germline. Trimming left V 5 bases short and J 2 bases short, with 15 bases between. CDR3 in DNA: TGTGCCAGCAGTGAGTACACGGGATTCAACACTGAAGCTTTCTTT. Residues: CASSEYTGFNTEAFF.

In the case of this clonotype: A far larger clone is off by one base, so a read error is likely. The V call is TRBV12-3 or TRBV12-4, the J call TRBJ1-4; D is unclear. TRBJ2-2 explains the end of the DNA better; the J call may be wrong. The CDR3 sequence is 12 residues long. The CDR3 DNA reads TGTGCCAGGAGTTTCTCCACCGGGGAGCTGTTTTTT. Amino acids: CARSFSTGELFF.

Sample share makes this clonotype medium-sized. The V call is TRBV29-1, the J call TRBJ2-3, with D possibly being TRBD1 (5 bases). Per the germline V gene, CDR1 is SQVTM and CDR2 is ANQGSEA. Trimming removed 5 bases at V and 4 bases at J, with 16 bases between. This CDR3 spans 14 amino acids. The CDR3 is CSVSSGRASDTQYF. CDR3 coding DNA: TGCAGCGTTTCATCAGGGCGAGCTTCAGATACGCAGTATTTT.

This clonotype appeared many times. The chain couples TRBV6-2 or TRBV6-3 to TRBJ2-1; D ambiguous. This CDR3 is built from 12 residues. V shed 5 bases and J shed 11 bases, with 13 bases lying between them. Per germline, CDR1 MNHEY and CDR2 SVGEGT. The CDR3 protein is CASSTFLRQQFF. In nucleotides, the CDR3 is TGTGCCAGCAGTACTTTCTTAAGGCAGCAGTTCTTC.

Remarks on this clonotype: Compared with germline, one end of the junction differs, possibly owing to a read error. The genes are TRBV20-1 and TRBJ2-3, with 7 bases fitting TRBD2. This CDR3 spans 13 amino acids. Looked up from germline, CDR1 is DFQATT and CDR2 is SNEGSKA (reference sequence). The CDR3 reads CSARAGTSNTQYF. DNA of the CDR3: TGCAGTGCGAGAGCGGGGACCTCAAATACGCAGTATTTT.

This clonotype was observed many times. The genes are TRBV28 and TRBJ2-2; the D is unclear. V lost 6 bases, J lost 2 bases, and 4 bases lay in between. The CDR3 loop spans 12 amino acids. Per the germline V gene, CDR1 is MDHEN and CDR2 is SYDVKM. This chain's CDR3 is CASRENTGELFF. DNA of the CDR3: TGTGCCAGCAGGGAAAACACCGGGGAGCTGTTTTTT.

This rearrangement joins TRBV6-1 to TRBJ1-2; D is undetermined. V shed 2 bases and J shed 8 bases, with 12 bases lying between them. The CDR3 has 13 amino acids. CDR1 is MNHNS and CDR2 is SASEGT in the germline V gene. The CDR3 nucleotides read TGTGCCAGCAGTGAACTGTCCGGAGGAGGCTACACCTTC. This gives the protein CASSELSGGGYTF.

Many counts were recorded for this clonotype. The CDR3 sequence: CASSLSPASSYNEQFF. The CDR3 DNA is TGTGCCAGCAGTTTAAGCCCGGCCAGCTCCTACAATGAGCAGTTCTTC. The gene calls are TRBV28 and TRBJ2-1; D gene uncertain. The germline CDR1 and CDR2 sequences are MDHEN and SYDVKM. Trimming cost V 2 bases and J 0 bases, with 11 bases left between them. The CDR3 length is 16 residues.

This clonotype was seen at least ten times. The chain is built from TRBV29-1 and TRBJ2-2; 7 nucleotides match TRBD2. Unmatched junction bases numbered 0, after V lost 4 bases and J lost 1 base. The germline V gene encodes CDR1 SQVTM and CDR2 ANQGSEA. The CDR3 runs 13 residues. CDR3 in DNA: TGCAGCGTTGGGGGGGGGAACACCGGGGAGCTGTTTTTT. This translates into CSVGGGNTGELFF.

The table lists this clonotype with many counts. This rearrangement joins TRBV29-1 to TRBJ1-1, with 9 bases that match TRBD1. Germline V gene data show CDR1 as SQVTM and CDR2 as ANQGSEA. The CDR3 is made up of 12 amino acids. V lost 6 bases to trimming and J lost 1 base; unmatched junction nucleotides: 0. CDR3 protein: CSVDRGNTEAFF. The CDR3 DNA follows: TGCAGCGTGGACAGGGGGAACACTGAAGCTTTCTTT.

This clonotype was detected ten times or more. The chain is built from TRBV19 and TRBJ1-2, with 10 bases that match TRBD1. V lost 3 bases, J lost 0 bases, and 10 bases stayed unmatched. The CDR3 spans 18 residues. The germline CDR1 and CDR2 sequences are LNHDA and SQIVND (reference sequence). The CDR3 DNA reads as TGTGCCAGTAGTATGATCGGGACAGGGGCGGCCTCTAACTATGGCTACACCTTC. Translating gives CASSMIGTGAASNYGYTF.

A remark on this clonotype: With a far larger clone one base away, a read error is the likely cause. The rearrangement links TRBV7-2 to TRBJ1-1; D might be TRBD1 (6 bases). The V and J ends lost 5 bases and 8 bases respectively, with 12 bases between them. Germline CDR1 and CDR2: SGHTA and FQGNSA. This CDR3 has 12 residues. The CDR3 protein is CASSTEDREAFF. For the CDR3, the DNA is TGTGCCAGCAGCACAGAGGACAGAGAAGCTTTCTTT.

V and J are TRBV3-1 and TRBJ2-1; 7 bases are a match to TRBD1. Germline V gives CDR1 LGHDT, CDR2 YNNKEL (reference sequence). Trimming cost V 0 bases and J 4 bases; bases outside gene matches: 6. This CDR3 comprises 16 residues. This chain's CDR3 is CASSQDLGQYYNEQFF. CDR3 sequence (DNA): TGTGCCAGCAGCCAAGATTTGGGACAGTATTACAATGAGCAGTTCTTC.

Many counts were recorded for this clonotype. The chain joins TRBV7-2 to TRBJ2-2; no clear D gene. V was pared by 5 bases and J by 3 bases, with 4 bases between. CDR1 is SGHTA, CDR2 FQGNSA, per germline. The CDR3 sequence is 12 residues long. The CDR3 region has the DNA TGTGCCAGCAGCCTAGACACCGGGGAGCTGTTTTTT. This translates into CASSLDTGELFF.

This clonotype was seen many times. The chain links TRBV12-3 or TRBV12-4 to TRBJ2-7; D call uncertain. The length of the CDR3 is 12 residues. Trimming stripped 10 bases from V and 1 base from J, with 11 bases between. The CDR3 coding sequence is TGTGCCACCACCGACGGTTCCTACGAGCAGTACTTC. This gives the protein CATTDGSYEQYF.

This clonotype was seen at least ten times. The chain carries TRBV4-2 and TRBJ2-1; possible D gene TRBD2, 7 bases. Trimming stripped 3 bases from V and 8 bases from J, with 17 bases between. Germline V gene sequence: CDR1 LGHNA, CDR2 YNFKEQ. CDR3 length equals 15 residues. The CDR3 loop is CASSQGGGGFDEQFF. The CDR3 DNA reads TGTGCCAGCAGCCAGGGGGGGGGGGGCTTCGATGAGCAGTTCTTC.

Comment on this clonotype: With a much larger clone just one base away, this may be a read error. This chain joins TRBV6-2 or TRBV6-3 and TRBJ2-7; TRBD2 matches 9 bases. The CDR3 covers 14 residues. V was clipped by 4 bases and J by 1 base; unmatched bases: 2. The germline V gene encodes CDR1 MNHEY and CDR2 SVGEGT. The CDR3 DNA reads as TGTGCCAGCAGTTCTACTAGCGGGTCCTACGAGCAGTACTTC. Protein sequence: CASSSTSGSYEQYF.

Many counts were recorded for this clonotype. The chain recombines TRBV25-1 with TRBJ2-5; the D gene is possibly TRBD2 (5 bases). Per the germline V gene, CDR1 is MGHDK and CDR2 is SYGVNS. The V end was cut by 10 bases, the J end by 2 bases, with 14 bases between. This CDR3 has 13 residues. The CDR3 spells CATTDGVQETQYF. The DNA of the CDR3 is TGTGCCACCACGGACGGGGTGCAAGAGACCCAGTACTTC.

The V and J genes are TRBV5-1 and TRBJ1-6; a weak D match, TRBD1 (6 bases). CDR1 and CDR2 from the germline V gene are SGHRS and YFSETQ. CDR3 length: 15 residues. V lost 4 bases to trimming and J lost 6 bases, with 14 bases between them. The CDR3 sequence is CASSPGQHLNSPLHF. The CDR3 DNA reads as TGCGCCAGCAGCCCTGGACAGCACCTTAATTCACCCCTCCACTTT.

This clonotype was seen a few times. The rearrangement joins TRBV28 to TRBJ1-3; tentatively, D is TRBD1 (5 bases). V lost 3 bases and J 3 bases, leaving 12 bases between the germline ends. The CDR3 totals 15 residues. Germline assignment: CDR1 MDHEN and CDR2 SYDVKM. CDR3 residues: CASSFRGLSGNTIYF. The DNA for the CDR3 is TGTGCCAGCAGTTTTAGGGGTCTGAGTGGAAACACCATATATTTT.

Many counts were recorded for this clonotype. The chain uses TRBV11-2 and TRBJ2-6; no clear D gene. Trimming took 1 base from V and 2 from J, leaving 21 bases between them. Germline CDR1 is SGHAT and CDR2 is FQNNGV. CDR3 length: 20 residues. CDR3 nucleotides: TGTGCCAGCAGCTTAGTTCCTCCGGGCTCGGTGAAGGCTGGGGCCAACGTCCTGACTTTC. Its translation is CASSLVPPGSVKAGANVLTF.

This clonotype was counted at least ten times. The chain has TRBV9 and TRBJ2-6, with D unresolved. The CDR3 consists of 14 residues. The V end was cut by 1 base, the J end by 2 bases, with 4 bases between. The germline gives CDR1 SGDLS, CDR2 YYNGEE. Here the CDR3 reads CASSVMAGANVLTF. CDR3 sequence (DNA): TGTGCCAGCAGCGTAATGGCTGGGGCCAACGTCCTGACTTTC.

This chain joins TRBV20-1 and TRBJ1-1; D not certain. The CDR3 has 16 residues. Trimming took off 6 bases at V and 5 bases at J, with 25 bases between the two ends. Germline V gene sequence: CDR1 DFQATT, CDR2 SNEGSKA (reference sequence). CDR3 residues: CSAKNVAGPFGTEAFF. CDR3 nucleotides: TGCAGTGCCAAAAACGTGGCGGGCCCGTTTGGGACTGAAGCTTTCTTT.

V and J are TRBV28 and TRBJ2-5, with TRBD1 matching over 9 bases. This CDR3 spans 16 amino acids. Unmatched junction bases numbered 5, after V lost 2 bases and J lost 1 base. The V gene's germline CDR1 is MDHEN and CDR2 SYDVKM. CDR3 sequence (DNA): TGTGCCAGCAGTTTAATGGGACAGGGAACCCAAGAGACCCAGTACTTC. It specifies CASSLMGQGTQETQYF.